This TCR beta chain was sequenced during a study of cytomegalovirus exposure and HLA in healthy donors. Broader study findings: Productive status was seen about 90% or about 30% of the time for most TCR beta V segments in an earlier analysis. Researchers reported in a later analysis that a missense DCLRE1C variant was tied to TCR beta V- and J-gene trimming. Per a later analysis, roughly 17,000 TCR beta sequences showed association with HLA alleles at 0.05 false discovery rate.

On this clone itself: Antigen specificity is unknown.

The PCR made use of 60 Vbeta and 13 Jbeta primers. TCRdb keeps only in-frame clones here, not all; method: immunoSEQ multiplex PCR. The data show just over 95,000 clones, with approximately 80% seen just once and approximately 4% held by the top ten. Sequenced: PBMCs. The TCR was taken from a middle-aged woman in good health and CMV-seropositive.

The DNA of the CDR3 is TGTGCCAGCAGCTTGTTGGGACAGGGGGCTAACTATGGCTACACCTTC. Residues: CASSLLGQGANYGYTF. J is TRBJ1-2 and V is TRBV5-4; 11 positions agree with TRBD1. CDR1 and CDR2 (germline): SGHNT, YYREEE (reference sequence). The trim removed 1 base at V and 0 bases at J, leaving 2 bases unmatched. CDR3 length: 16 residues.